This record looks at one T cell receptor (beta chain) sequence and its context. Its antigen is undetermined. The TCR beta CDR3 regions underwent amplification from RNA transcripts. RT-PCR in the first round used HTBI primers; a second-round multiplex PCR followed. From the multiplex PCR reads, TCRdb called clonotypes with MiXCR, one entry per CDR3 protein. This sample has over 650,000 distinct CDR3 sequences, with under 50% found just once. The data stem from a study of Graves' ophthalmopathy and Graves' hyperthyroidism. The V gene's germline CDR1 is DFQATT and CDR2 SNEGSKA (reference sequence). The CDR3 loop spans 13 amino acids. V dropped 2 bases and J dropped 3; count of bases not matched to a gene: 3. Active ophthalmopathy (CAS at least 3, NOSPECS at least 4), lasting under 3 months. Clinical symptoms, serum thyroxine, TRAb, thyroid ultrasound and orbital computed tomography were relied on for diagnosis.

Study outcomes and limitations: Blood shared most expanded thyroid clonotypes above 0.001 frequency.

The sequenced sample consisted of peripheral blood. The chain couples TRBV20-1 to TRBJ2-5; 7 nucleotides line up with TRBD2. This sequence originates from an adult man with Graves' ophthalmopathy. The CDR3 bases are TGCAGTGCTAGAACCGCGGGAGAAGAGACCCAGTACTTC. Translated: CSARTAGEETQYF.